This is a list of T cell receptor beta chains from one sample in a study of PD-L1 blockade in urothelial cancer. Assay: immunoSEQ multiplex PCR; the TCRdb copy retains only in-frame clones and omits some. The sample includes some 75,000 clones, around 90% of them seen just once. The source material was PBMCs, sampled around atezolizumab (anti-PD-L1) treatment. All receptors come from an elderly woman with urothelial cancer. Both conserved end residues are trimmed from each CDR3. D genes are given only for firm matches.

D gene	V gene	CDR3 protein
TRBD1	TRBV19	ASSSRTGKGSKNIQY
.	TRBV19	ASSEGQGKVYT
.	TRBV6-1	ASSALQETQY
.	TRBV19	ASRSQRTNEKLF
.	TRBV18	ASSRNTGELF
.	TRBV27	ASSLSGPYSYEQY
.	TRBV28	ASSLLSGGYGYT
TRBD2	TRBV14	ASSQGATSGLETQY
TRBD2	TRBV7-9	ASSLDAGRELTDTQY
TRBD2	TRBV5-1	ASSSQLAAPNTQY
.	TRBV9	ASSVGGRSPYEQY
TRBD2	TRBV9	ASSVAKTSGGNEQF
TRBD1	TRBV30	AWLQGTGYT
TRBD1	TRBV2	ASSRNAGTGRTGELF
TRBD1	TRBV5-1	ASKTGQVPTQY
.	TRBV28	ASSPGQSNQPQH
TRBD1	TRBV29-1	SVTGAGANVLT
TRBD2	TRBV7-2	ASSLQSGVSNEQF
.	TRBV28	AIKGRGGEQY
TRBD2	TRBV7-9	ASSFSGREYETQY
TRBD2	TRBV7-7	ASSLGSSGRVTETQY
.	TRBV7-9	ASSLGDTADGYT
.	TRBV5-1	ASSLVTGGRDTGELF
TRBD1	TRBV13	ASREAGTGRTEAF
.	TRBV5-1	ASSLPPFRVGTGELF
.	TRBV4-2	ASSQGDRNSGNTIY
.	TRBV7-2	ASSLLLYNEQF
.	TRBV18	ASSPHLGADTEAF
.	TRBV4-2	ASSLGGQFGNEQF
TRBD1	TRBV30	AWSSTGAGPQH
TRBD2	TRBV11-1	ASSPPTSGRVHEQY
TRBD2	TRBV18	ASSPRLAGVQETQY
TRBD1	TRBV7-9	ASSAGQGGYEQY
TRBD1	TRBV7-2	ASSSLPGTVPSDTQY
TRBD2	TRBV5-1	ASSPGLAGYEQY
.	TRBV28	AIAFPRGEAF
.	TRBV30	AWSTLGVRPNEQF
.	TRBV7-2	ASSPRPTGPGNTIY
.	TRBV15	ATSRGNLKEAGF
.	TRBV5-4	ASSLSLTGYNEQF
.	TRBV5-1	ASSSAASAQETQY
TRBD1	TRBV7-8	ASSVDRDTEAF
.	TRBV7-9	ASSPAGSYNEQF
.	TRBV27	ASSRRFRDEKLF
.	TRBV6-1	ASSENFEDTQY
.	TRBV18	ASPLPGLNTGELF
TRBD1	TRBV28	ACSRGRSGNQPQH
TRBD1	TRBV7-2	ASSSQGGTEAF
TRBD1	TRBV27	ASSSRGVNTEAF
.	TRBV14	ASSQARSNEQY
TRBD2	TRBV7-9	ASGLAGLHEQF
.	TRBV6-1	ASSSHMTSGNTIY
TRBD2	TRBV25-1	ASTYGTSGSSGELF
.	TRBV5-1	ASSARLRNTGELF
.	TRBV7-9	ASSPGPMNTEAF
.	TRBV7-9	ASSPTNSGNTIY
TRBD2	TRBV5-1	ASSPGLAGDQETQY